What follows are 30 T cell receptor beta chains derived from one specimen sequenced in a study of cytomegalovirus exposure and HLA in healthy donors. Both 60 Vbeta primers and 13 Jbeta primers went into the PCR. Repertoires were generated with immunoSEQ multiplex PCR, while TCRdb's copy carries only in-frame clones and drops some. The table lists 150,000 or so clones, around 75% of them singletons. Sequencing was done on a sample of PBMCs. The receptors come from a middle-aged woman in good health and CMV-seropositive.

The genes are TRBV4-3 and TRBJ2-2; TRBD1 agrees at 8 bases. The J segment lost 8 bases and the V segment lost 0 bases, leaving 2 bases of the junction unmatched. The CDR3 covers 14 residues. Per germline, CDR1 LGHNA and CDR2 YSLEER. The CDR3 protein is CASSQDTGGGELFF. The CDR3 nucleotides are TGCGCCAGCAGCCAAGATACAGGGGGAGGGGAGCTGTTTTTT.

This clone was detected once. J is TRBJ2-2 and V is TRBV4-2; 7 nucleotides match TRBD1. Germline trimming cut 3 bases from V and 3 bases from J; bases unmatched to any gene: 4. The V gene's germline CDR1 is LGHNA and CDR2 YNFKEQ. The CDR3 sequence is 15 residues long. The CDR3 loop is CASSQRQGDTGELFF. CDR3 sequence (DNA): TGTGCCAGCAGCCAGAGACAGGGTGACACCGGGGAGCTGTTTTTT.

The rearrangement uses TRBV5-1 and TRBJ2-7, with 9 nucleotides matching TRBD2. The V gene end was trimmed by 2 bases and the J gene end by 5 bases; junction bases not matched to a gene: 8. CDR1 and CDR2 (germline): SGHRS, YFSETQ. This CDR3 has 15 residues. DNA of the CDR3: TGCGCCAGCAGCTTAAGCGGGGGGCTGGTCGACGAGCAGTACTTC. Translated: CASSLSGGLVDEQYF.

This chain links TRBV4-2 with TRBJ2-4; possibly TRBD2 for D (6 bases). Germline-derived CDR1 and CDR2 are LGHNA and YNFKEQ. This CDR3 contains 18 residues. Deletions cut 5 bases from V and 1 base from J, with 21 bases between. The CDR3 DNA reads TGTGCCAGCAGCGAAGTAGGACTCCGCGCGGGGGCCAAAAACATTCAGTACTTC. The encoded protein is CASSEVGLRAGAKNIQYF.

The chain employs TRBV2 and TRBJ1-5; 7 positions match TRBD1. The trim removed 6 bases at V and 3 bases at J, leaving 11 bases unmatched. The CDR3 sequence is 16 residues long. The V gene's germline CDR1 is SNHLY and CDR2 FYNNEI. Here the CDR3 reads CASRERTGWDNQPQHF. CDR3 nucleotides: TGTGCCAGCAGGGAAAGGACAGGATGGGACAATCAGCCCCAGCATTTT.

This clone occurred a few times. J is TRBJ2-5 and V is TRBV2, with 10 bases identical to TRBD2. V was clipped by 4 bases and J by 9 bases; unmatched bases: 20. This CDR3 is 18 amino acids long. Looked up from germline, CDR1 is SNHLY and CDR2 is FYNNEI. The CDR3, as DNA: TGTGCCAGCAGTGTTGGACTAGCGGTACAAATATCTTTGGTGGCCCAGTACTTC. Translated, it gives CASSVGLAVQISLVAQYF.

This clone appeared a few times. The V and J genes are TRBV7-2 and TRBJ1-5; 10 bases map to TRBD1. The V and J ends lost 5 bases and 3 bases, in that order; junction bases with no gene match: 4. This CDR3 comprises 15 residues. The germline V gene encodes CDR1 SGHTA and CDR2 FQGNSA. In DNA, the CDR3 is TGTGCCAGCAGCCCGACAGGGGGCCTCAATCAGCCCCAGCATTTT. Protein product: CASSPTGGLNQPQHF.

This CDR3 reads CASSPRDGVTGEQFF. The CDR3 DNA follows: TGTGCCAGCAGCCCCCGGGATGGGGTGACGGGTGAGCAGTTCTTC. The rearrangement links TRBV7-3 to TRBJ2-1; possible D gene TRBD2, 5 bases. V was shortened by 5 bases and J by 9 bases, with 20 bases between the two germline ends. CDR3 size: 15 residues. Per germline, CDR1 SGHTA and CDR2 FQGTGA.

V gene TRBV2 combines with J gene TRBJ1-2; perhaps TRBD1 as D (6 bases). The CDR3 has 12 amino acids. Germline lookup yields CDR1 SNHLY and CDR2 FYNNEI. V was pared by 6 bases and J by 5 bases, with 10 bases between. The CDR3 coding sequence is TGTGCCAGCAGGCTGGACAGTTATGGCTACACCTTC. It encodes CASRLDSYGYTF.

CDR3 bases: TGCACCAGCAGCCGCTCCAGACTAGCCAATCCTTACAATGAGCAGTTCTTC. It encodes CTSSRSRLANPYNEQFF. The chain employs TRBV1 and TRBJ2-1; the DNA was not compared with TRBD2, the D call given in the table. TRBV1 is an annotated pseudogene. The CDR3 has 17 residues.

J is TRBJ2-2 and V is TRBV7-2, with TRBD1 as a possible D gene (6 bases). Germline CDR1 SGHTA, CDR2 FQGNSA. Trimming took off 2 bases at V and 6 bases at J, with 13 bases between the two ends. CDR3 length: 15 amino acids. Here the CDR3 reads CASSLYRGKPGELFF. DNA of the CDR3: TGTGCCAGCAGCTTATATAGGGGGAAACCCGGGGAGCTGTTTTTT.

The sample holds a few counts of this clone. The chain couples TRBV4-2 to TRBJ1-6; 8 positions match TRBD1. The CDR3 extends over 17 amino acids. V gave up 5 bases and J gave up 5 bases; unmatched junction bases: 11. Germline values: CDR1 LGHNA, CDR2 YNFKEQ. DNA of the CDR3: TGTGCCAGCAGCGAACCACAGGGGGGAGCAAATAATTCACCCCTCCACTTT. Translation gives CASSEPQGGANNSPLHF.

Remarks on this clone: A junction end diverges from the germline sequence, so it may reflect a read error. The V gene is TRBV27, the J gene TRBJ1-1; D not resolved. The CDR3 covers 15 residues. Germline CDR1 is MNHEY and CDR2 is SMNVEV (reference sequence). CDR3 sequence: CTSSFLALGGTEAFF. The CDR3 bases are TGTACCAGCAGTTTTTTGGCCTTAGGAGGCACTGAAGCTTTCTTT.

This chain joins TRBV19 and TRBJ1-5; 12 positions agree with TRBD1. With 9 bases clipped from V and 5 bases from J, the junction kept 11 bases outside the gene matches. Germline values: CDR1 LNHDA, CDR2 SQIVND (reference sequence). The CDR3 contains 16 residues. The CDR3, as DNA: TGTGCCAGCAGTCCCGGGACAGGGGGCAGGCATCAGCCCCAGCATTTT. As protein: CASSPGTGGRHQPQHF.

This clone was recorded once. The genes are TRBV20-1 and TRBJ1-1; D call uncertain. Trimming removed 5 bases at V and 10 bases at J, with 11 bases between. The CDR3 length is 10 residues. In germline, CDR1 is DFQATT, CDR2 SNEGSKA (reference sequence). The CDR3, as DNA: TGCAGTGCTCCTTCCTGTGTAGCTTTCTTT. It yields the protein CSAPSCVAFF.

This clone was counted a single time. The chain carries TRBV28 and TRBJ2-5, with 7 bases identical to TRBD1. The germline gives CDR1 MDHEN, CDR2 SYDVKM. CDR3 length equals 14 residues. V shed 2 bases, J shed 5 bases, and the junction held 5 bases outside the gene matches. The CDR3 sequence is CASSLGQVGETQYF. The CDR3 bases are TGTGCCAGCAGTTTAGGACAGGTTGGGGAGACCCAGTACTTC.

This clone has just a few counts. V is TRBV5-4 and J is TRBJ2-5, with D perhaps TRBD1 (5 bases). Between the trimmed V and J ends, which lost 4 bases and 10 bases, there was a span of 20 bases. This CDR3 contains 14 residues. Germline CDR1 and CDR2: SGHNT and YYREEE (reference sequence). The CDR3 DNA reads as TGTGCCAGCAGCCCGGACCTAGGGGCCAATATCCAGTACTTC. Its translation is CASSPDLGANIQYF.

The V gene is TRBV28, the J gene TRBJ1-5, with D hard to call. The V gene lost 2 bases and the J gene lost 6 bases, with 5 bases spanning the gap. CDR3 length: 12 residues. Germline assignment: CDR1 MDHEN and CDR2 SYDVKM. Here the CDR3 reads CASSLEGQPQHF. The CDR3 DNA follows: TGTGCCAGCAGTTTAGAGGGTCAGCCCCAGCATTTT.

As concerns this clone: Within the sample, other DNA sequences also encode this same CDR3. The chain carries TRBV19 and TRBJ2-2; a weak D match, TRBD2 (5 bases). This CDR3 spans 15 amino acids. Germline V gives CDR1 LNHDA, CDR2 SQIVND (reference sequence). Trimming pared 4 bases from V and 8 bases from J, leaving 17 bases between. The chain's CDR3 is CASSKREGQAGELFF. The DNA for the CDR3 is TGTGCCAGTAGTAAGCGAGAGGGCCAGGCGGGGGAGCTGTTTTTT.

The chain has TRBV20-1 and TRBJ2-7; TRBD1 might be the D (5 bases). The CDR3 has 11 amino acids. V was cut by 4 bases and J by 7 bases, with 11 bases left in between. Germline V gene data show CDR1 as DFQATT and CDR2 as SNEGSKA (reference sequence). The CDR3 nucleotides read TGCAGTGCTACCAGGGTGGGAGAGCAGTACTTC. It encodes CSATRVGEQYF.

The V gene is TRBV19, the J gene TRBJ2-5; no clear D. The CDR3 has 13 amino acids. Deletions cut 4 bases from V and 5 bases from J, with 11 bases between. Germline V gene sequence: CDR1 LNHDA, CDR2 SQIVND (reference sequence). DNA of the CDR3: TGTGCCAGTAGTAAGAGTTCGGTGGAGACCCAGTACTTC. It is translated as CASSKSSVETQYF.

The chain couples TRBV4-1 to TRBJ2-1; 9 nucleotides align to TRBD2. With V trimmed by 1 base and J by 3 bases, 7 bases remained unmatched. The CDR3 loop spans 17 amino acids. Germline loops: CDR1 MGHRA, CDR2 YSYEKL. The CDR3 nucleotides read TGCGCCAGCAGCCAAGGTGTGGCGGGAGGGCTCTACAATGAGCAGTTCTTC. As protein: CASSQGVAGGLYNEQFF.

This chain links TRBV27 with TRBJ2-3; D gene unclear. CDR3 length: 15 amino acids. CDR1 is MNHEY, CDR2 SMNVEV, per germline (reference sequence). The V and J ends lost 2 bases and 6 bases respectively, with 15 bases between them. In DNA form, the CDR3 reads TGTGCCAGCAGTTTACGCTGGCTAGATTCGGATACGCAGTATTTT. Its translation: CASSLRWLDSDTQYF.

V gene TRBV6-5 combines with J gene TRBJ1-5; no reliable D call. There are 15 residues in the CDR3. Trimming pared 6 bases from V and 1 base from J, leaving 13 bases between. The germline V gene encodes CDR1 MNHEY and CDR2 SVGAGI. As DNA, the CDR3 is TGTGCCAGCAGCACACAGCCAAACAGCAATCAGCCCCAGCATTTT. Translating gives CASSTQPNSNQPQHF.

The chain uses TRBV5-6 and TRBJ2-3; 8 bases map to TRBD1. CDR1 is SGHDT and CDR2 is YYEEEE in the germline V gene. With 0 bases clipped from V and 8 bases from J, the junction kept 11 bases outside the gene matches. The CDR3 is 16 amino acids. The CDR3 bases are TGTGCCAGCAGCTTGGGGACAGGGCTGAGAGGAGCTACGCAGTATTTT. This gives the protein CASSLGTGLRGATQYF. The full variable domain, completed using reference TRBV5-6 and TRBJ2-3, is DAGVTQSPTHLIKTRGQQVTLRCSPKSGHDTVSWYQQALGQGPQFIFQYYEEEERQRGNFPDRFSGHQFPNYSSELNVNALLLGDSALYLCASSLGTGLRGATQYFGPGTRLTVL.

This rearrangement joins TRBV7-9 to TRBJ2-5; weak D call: TRBD2 (6 bases). This CDR3 spans 14 amino acids. In germline, CDR1 is SEHNR, CDR2 FQNEAQ (reference sequence). Trimming removed 2 bases from V and 4 bases from J, with 11 bases in between. CDR3 nucleotide sequence: TGTGCCAGCAGCTTATTAGGAGGGAGAGAGACCCAGTACTTC. This encodes CASSLLGGRETQYF.

The chain has TRBV10-2 and TRBJ1-1; 7 bases are shared with TRBD1. Trimming at V came to 8 bases and at J to 0 bases, leaving 6 bases not matched to a gene. Germline CDR1 and CDR2: WSHSY and SAAADI. The CDR3 contains 14 residues. CDR3 protein: CASFGGQLNTEAFF. The CDR3, as DNA: TGCGCCAGCTTCGGGGGACAGCTGAACACTGAAGCTTTCTTT.

The chain joins TRBV19 to TRBJ2-7; D might be TRBD1 (6 bases). V gave up 5 bases and J gave up 6 bases, with 14 bases separating them. The CDR3 has 13 amino acids. CDR1 LNHDA and CDR2 SQIVND come from the germline V gene (reference sequence). CDR3 protein: CASSGHREGEQYF. The CDR3 DNA is TGTGCCAGTAGTGGGCACAGGGAAGGCGAGCAGTACTTC.

This clone was counted a single time. This sequence joins TRBV28 and TRBJ2-7, with TRBD2 identical over 11 bases. The CDR3 contains 14 residues. J gave up 2 bases and V 6 bases, and 3 bases lay outside the gene matches. Germline loops: CDR1 MDHEN, CDR2 SYDVKM. CDR3 loop: CASSVSGRAYEQYF. In nucleotides, the CDR3 is TGTGCCAGCAGCGTTAGCGGGAGGGCCTACGAGCAGTACTTC.

This clone has a handful of counts. This CDR3 is CASSLQLAGADTQYF. The CDR3 DNA sequence: TGTGCCAGCAGCTTGCAACTAGCGGGAGCGGATACGCAGTATTTT. The chain couples TRBV5-5 to TRBJ2-3; 11 nucleotides line up with TRBD2. Germline V gives CDR1 SGHKS, CDR2 YYEKEE (reference sequence). With 1 base clipped from V and 6 bases from J, the junction kept 4 bases outside the gene matches. CDR3 length: 15 residues.